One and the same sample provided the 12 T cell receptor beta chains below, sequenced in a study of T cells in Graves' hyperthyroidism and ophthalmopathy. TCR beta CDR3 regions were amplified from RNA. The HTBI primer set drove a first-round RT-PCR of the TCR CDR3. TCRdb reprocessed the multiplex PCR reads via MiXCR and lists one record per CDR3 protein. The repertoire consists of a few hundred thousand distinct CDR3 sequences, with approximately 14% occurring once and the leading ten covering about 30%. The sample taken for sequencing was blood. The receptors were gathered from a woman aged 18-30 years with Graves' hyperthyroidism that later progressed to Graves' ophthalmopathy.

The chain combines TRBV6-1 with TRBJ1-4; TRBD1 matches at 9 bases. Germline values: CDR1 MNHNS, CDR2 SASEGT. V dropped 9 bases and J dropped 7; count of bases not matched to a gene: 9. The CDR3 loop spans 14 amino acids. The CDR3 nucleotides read TGTGCCAGTCAGCCGGGACAGGGCTCTGAAAAACTGTTTTTT. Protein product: CASQPGQGSEKLFF.

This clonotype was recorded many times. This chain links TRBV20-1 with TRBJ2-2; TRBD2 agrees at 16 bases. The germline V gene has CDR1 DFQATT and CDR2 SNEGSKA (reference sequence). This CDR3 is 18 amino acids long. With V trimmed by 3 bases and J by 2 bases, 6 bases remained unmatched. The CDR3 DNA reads TGCAGTGCTAGGGGGACTAGCGGGAGGGCCTATAACACCGGGGAGCTGTTTTTT. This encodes CSARGTSGRAYNTGELFF.

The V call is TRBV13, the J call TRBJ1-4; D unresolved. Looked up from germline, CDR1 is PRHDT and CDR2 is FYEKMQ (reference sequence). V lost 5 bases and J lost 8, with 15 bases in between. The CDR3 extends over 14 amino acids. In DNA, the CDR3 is TGTGCCAGCAGCCTCCGGGGTACGGGGGAAAAACTGTTTTTT. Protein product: CASSLRGTGEKLFF.

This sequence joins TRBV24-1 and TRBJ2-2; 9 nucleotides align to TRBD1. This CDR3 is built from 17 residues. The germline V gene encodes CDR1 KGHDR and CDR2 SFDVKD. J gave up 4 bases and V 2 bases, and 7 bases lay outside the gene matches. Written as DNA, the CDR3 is TGTGCCACCAGTGATTCCGGGACAGGGAGGGGCACCGGGGAGCTGTTTTTT. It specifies CATSDSGTGRGTGELFF.

The CDR3 reads CASSSGGVLRDSSHEQYF. The CDR3 DNA sequence: TGTGCCAGCAGCTCCGGGGGGGTACTCCGGGACAGTTCCCACGAGCAGTACTTC. The chain carries TRBV5-4 and TRBJ2-7; weak D call: TRBD2 (8 bases). The CDR3 consists of 18 residues. The germline gives CDR1 SGHNT, CDR2 YYREEE (reference sequence). The V gene lost 3 bases and the J gene lost 5 bases, with 27 bases spanning the gap.

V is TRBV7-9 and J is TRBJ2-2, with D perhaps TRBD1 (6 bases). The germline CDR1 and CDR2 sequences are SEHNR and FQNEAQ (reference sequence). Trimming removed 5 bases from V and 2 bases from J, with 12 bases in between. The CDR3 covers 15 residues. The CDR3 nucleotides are TGTGCCAGCAGCCTAAGGGGGATTAACACCGGGGAGCTGTTTTTT. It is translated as CASSLRGINTGELFF.

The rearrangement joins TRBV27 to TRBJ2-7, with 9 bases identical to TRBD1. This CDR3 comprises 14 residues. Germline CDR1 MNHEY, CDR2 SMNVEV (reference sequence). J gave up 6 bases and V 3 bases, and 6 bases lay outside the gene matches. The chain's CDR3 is CASSLGGTGFEQYF. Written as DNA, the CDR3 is TGTGCCAGCAGTTTGGGCGGGACAGGGTTCGAGCAGTACTTC.

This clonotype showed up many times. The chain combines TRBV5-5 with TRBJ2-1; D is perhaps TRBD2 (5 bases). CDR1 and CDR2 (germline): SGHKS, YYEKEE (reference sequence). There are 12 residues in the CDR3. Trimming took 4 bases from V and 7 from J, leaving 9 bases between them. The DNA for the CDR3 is TGTGCCAGCAGCCGGGGAGAGAATGAGCAGTTCTTC. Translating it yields CASSRGENEQFF.

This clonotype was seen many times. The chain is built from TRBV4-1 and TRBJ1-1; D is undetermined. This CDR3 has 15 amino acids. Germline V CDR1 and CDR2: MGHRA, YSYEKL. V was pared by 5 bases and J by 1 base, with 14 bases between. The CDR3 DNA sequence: TGCGCCAGCAGCTCGCATGCGATTACGAACACTGAAGCTTTCTTT. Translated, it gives CASSSHAITNTEAFF.

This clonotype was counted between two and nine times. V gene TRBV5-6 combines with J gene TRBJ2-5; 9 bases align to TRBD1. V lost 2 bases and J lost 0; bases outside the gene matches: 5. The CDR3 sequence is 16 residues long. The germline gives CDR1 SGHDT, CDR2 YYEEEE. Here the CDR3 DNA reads TGTGCCAGCAGCTTAAGGACAGGGGCCAACCAAGAGACCCAGTACTTC. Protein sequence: CASSLRTGANQETQYF.

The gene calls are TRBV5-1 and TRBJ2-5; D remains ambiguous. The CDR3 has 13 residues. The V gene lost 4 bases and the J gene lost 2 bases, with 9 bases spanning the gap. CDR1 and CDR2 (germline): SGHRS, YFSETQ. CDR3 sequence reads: CASSVDPQETQYF. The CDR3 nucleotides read TGCGCCAGCAGCGTTGACCCGCAAGAGACCCAGTACTTC.

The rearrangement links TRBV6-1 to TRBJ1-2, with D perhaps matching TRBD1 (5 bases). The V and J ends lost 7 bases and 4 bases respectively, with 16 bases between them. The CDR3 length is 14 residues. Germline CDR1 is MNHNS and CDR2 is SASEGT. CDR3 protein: CASTRTARGYGYTF. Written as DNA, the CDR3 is TGTGCCAGCACCAGGACGGCAAGGGGCTATGGCTACACCTTC.